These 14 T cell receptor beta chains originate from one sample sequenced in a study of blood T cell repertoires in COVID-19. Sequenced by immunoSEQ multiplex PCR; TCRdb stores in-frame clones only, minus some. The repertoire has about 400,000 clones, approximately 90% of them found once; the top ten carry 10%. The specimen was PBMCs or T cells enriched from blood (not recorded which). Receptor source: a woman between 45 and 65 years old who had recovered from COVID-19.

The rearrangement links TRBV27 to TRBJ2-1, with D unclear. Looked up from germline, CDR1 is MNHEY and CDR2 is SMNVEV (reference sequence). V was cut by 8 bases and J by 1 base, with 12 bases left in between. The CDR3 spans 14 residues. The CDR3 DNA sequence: TGTGCCAGCTTTCGCTATGAGTCCTACAATGAGCAGTTCTTC. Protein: CASFRYESYNEQFF.

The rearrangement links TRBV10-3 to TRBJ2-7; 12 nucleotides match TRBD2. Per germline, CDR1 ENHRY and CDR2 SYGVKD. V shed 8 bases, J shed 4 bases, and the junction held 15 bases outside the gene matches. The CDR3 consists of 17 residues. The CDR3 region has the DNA TGTGCCATCGAAAACCCCCTAGCGGGGGGGCGCCCTTACGAGCAGTACTTC. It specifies CAIENPLAGGRPYEQYF.

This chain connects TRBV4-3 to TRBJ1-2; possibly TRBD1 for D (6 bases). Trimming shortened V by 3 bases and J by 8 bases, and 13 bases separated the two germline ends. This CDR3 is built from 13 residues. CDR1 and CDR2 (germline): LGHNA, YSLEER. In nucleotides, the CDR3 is TGCGCCAGCAGCCATATACAGGGATACGGCTACACCTTC. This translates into CASSHIQGYGYTF.

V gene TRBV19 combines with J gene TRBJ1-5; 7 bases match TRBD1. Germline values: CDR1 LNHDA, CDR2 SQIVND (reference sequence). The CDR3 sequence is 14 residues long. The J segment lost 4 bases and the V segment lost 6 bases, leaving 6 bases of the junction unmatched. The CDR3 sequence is CASSHRGANQPQHF. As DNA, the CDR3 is TGTGCCAGTAGCCACAGGGGTGCAAATCAGCCCCAGCATTTT.

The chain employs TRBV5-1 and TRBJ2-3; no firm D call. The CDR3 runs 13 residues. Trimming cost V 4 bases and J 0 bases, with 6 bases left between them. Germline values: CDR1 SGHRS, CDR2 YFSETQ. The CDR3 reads CASSMTSTDTQYF. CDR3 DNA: TGCGCCAGCAGCATGACTAGCACAGATACGCAGTATTTT.

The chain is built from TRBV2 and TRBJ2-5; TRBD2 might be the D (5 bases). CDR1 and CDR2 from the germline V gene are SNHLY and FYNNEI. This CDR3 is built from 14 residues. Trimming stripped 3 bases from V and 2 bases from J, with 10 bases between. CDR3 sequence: CASSDSLVQETQYF. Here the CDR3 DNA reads TGTGCCAGCAGTGACTCACTAGTGCAAGAGACCCAGTACTTC.

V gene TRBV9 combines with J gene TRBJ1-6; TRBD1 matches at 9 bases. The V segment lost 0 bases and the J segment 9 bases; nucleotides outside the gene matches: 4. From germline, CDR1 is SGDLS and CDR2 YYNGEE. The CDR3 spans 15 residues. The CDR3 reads CASSVDGTGSSPLHF. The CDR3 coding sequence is TGTGCCAGCAGCGTAGACGGGACAGGGTCTTCACCCCTCCACTTT.

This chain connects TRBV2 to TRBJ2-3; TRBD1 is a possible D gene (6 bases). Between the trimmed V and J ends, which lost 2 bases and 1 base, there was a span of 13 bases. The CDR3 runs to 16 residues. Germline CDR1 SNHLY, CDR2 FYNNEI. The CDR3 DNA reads TGTGCCAGCAGTGAATCCACAGGGCCCGGCACAGATACGCAGTATTTT. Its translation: CASSESTGPGTDTQYF.

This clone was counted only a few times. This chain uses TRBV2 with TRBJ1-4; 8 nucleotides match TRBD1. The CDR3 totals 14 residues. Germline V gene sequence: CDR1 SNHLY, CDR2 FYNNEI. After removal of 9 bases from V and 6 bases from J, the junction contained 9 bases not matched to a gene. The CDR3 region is CASYRGARDEKLFF. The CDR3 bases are TGTGCCAGTTACAGGGGGGCGCGTGATGAAAAACTGTTTTTT.

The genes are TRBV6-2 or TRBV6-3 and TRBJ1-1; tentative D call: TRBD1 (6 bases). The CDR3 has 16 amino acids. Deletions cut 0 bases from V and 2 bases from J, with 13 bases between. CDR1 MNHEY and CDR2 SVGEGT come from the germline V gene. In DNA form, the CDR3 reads TGTGCCAGCAGTTACTCGGTCAGGGGCGAAAACACTGAAGCTTTCTTT. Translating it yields CASSYSVRGENTEAFF.

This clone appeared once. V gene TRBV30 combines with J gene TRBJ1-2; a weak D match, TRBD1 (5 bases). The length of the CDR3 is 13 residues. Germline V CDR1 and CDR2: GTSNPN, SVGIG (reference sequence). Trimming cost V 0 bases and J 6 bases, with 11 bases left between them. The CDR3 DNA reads TGTGCCTGGAGTGTAGGGACTTCGGATGGCTACACCTTC. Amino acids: CAWSVGTSDGYTF.

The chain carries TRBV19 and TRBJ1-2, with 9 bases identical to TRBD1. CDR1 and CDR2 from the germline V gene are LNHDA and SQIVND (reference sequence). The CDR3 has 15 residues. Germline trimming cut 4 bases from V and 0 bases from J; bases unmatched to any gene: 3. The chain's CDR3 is CASSRRQGANYGYTF. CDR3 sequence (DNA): TGTGCCAGTAGTAGGCGACAGGGGGCTAACTATGGCTACACCTTC.

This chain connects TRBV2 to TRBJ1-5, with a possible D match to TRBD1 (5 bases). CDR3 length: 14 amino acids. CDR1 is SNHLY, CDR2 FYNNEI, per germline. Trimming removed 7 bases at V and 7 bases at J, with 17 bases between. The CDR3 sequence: CASTWARANQPQHF. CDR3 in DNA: TGTGCCAGCACGTGGGCCAGGGCAAACCAGCCCCAGCATTTT.

The chain's CDR3 is CASSKENNYGYTF. The DNA for the CDR3 is TGTGCCAGCAGCAAAGAGAACAACTATGGCTACACCTTC. The chain joins TRBV6-5 to TRBJ1-2; D is ambiguous. Germline loops: CDR1 MNHEY, CDR2 SVGAGI. The CDR3 is 13 amino acids. V was shortened by 6 bases and J by 2 bases, with 10 bases between the two germline ends.